This paragraph reports one T cell receptor beta chain. This entry is derived from a study of cytomegalovirus exposure and HLA in healthy donors. Generated by immunoSEQ multiplex PCR, the TCRdb table keeps only in-frame clones and is missing some. This sample has roughly 130,000 clones, with about 88% found just once. The V end was cut by 3 bases, the J end by 8 bases, with 25 bases between. The germline V gene has CDR1 SQVTM and CDR2 ANQGSEA. The CDR3 loop spans 16 amino acids. The TCR comes from a man younger than 40 in good health and CMV-seronegative. This rearrangement joins TRBV29-1 to TRBJ1-2, with D hard to call. The sequenced sample was PBMCs. Here the CDR3 reads CSVEGSFGSGGGGYTF. The DNA for the CDR3 is TGCAGCGTTGAGGGGTCATTCGGCTCGGGCGGAGGAGGCTACACCTTC.